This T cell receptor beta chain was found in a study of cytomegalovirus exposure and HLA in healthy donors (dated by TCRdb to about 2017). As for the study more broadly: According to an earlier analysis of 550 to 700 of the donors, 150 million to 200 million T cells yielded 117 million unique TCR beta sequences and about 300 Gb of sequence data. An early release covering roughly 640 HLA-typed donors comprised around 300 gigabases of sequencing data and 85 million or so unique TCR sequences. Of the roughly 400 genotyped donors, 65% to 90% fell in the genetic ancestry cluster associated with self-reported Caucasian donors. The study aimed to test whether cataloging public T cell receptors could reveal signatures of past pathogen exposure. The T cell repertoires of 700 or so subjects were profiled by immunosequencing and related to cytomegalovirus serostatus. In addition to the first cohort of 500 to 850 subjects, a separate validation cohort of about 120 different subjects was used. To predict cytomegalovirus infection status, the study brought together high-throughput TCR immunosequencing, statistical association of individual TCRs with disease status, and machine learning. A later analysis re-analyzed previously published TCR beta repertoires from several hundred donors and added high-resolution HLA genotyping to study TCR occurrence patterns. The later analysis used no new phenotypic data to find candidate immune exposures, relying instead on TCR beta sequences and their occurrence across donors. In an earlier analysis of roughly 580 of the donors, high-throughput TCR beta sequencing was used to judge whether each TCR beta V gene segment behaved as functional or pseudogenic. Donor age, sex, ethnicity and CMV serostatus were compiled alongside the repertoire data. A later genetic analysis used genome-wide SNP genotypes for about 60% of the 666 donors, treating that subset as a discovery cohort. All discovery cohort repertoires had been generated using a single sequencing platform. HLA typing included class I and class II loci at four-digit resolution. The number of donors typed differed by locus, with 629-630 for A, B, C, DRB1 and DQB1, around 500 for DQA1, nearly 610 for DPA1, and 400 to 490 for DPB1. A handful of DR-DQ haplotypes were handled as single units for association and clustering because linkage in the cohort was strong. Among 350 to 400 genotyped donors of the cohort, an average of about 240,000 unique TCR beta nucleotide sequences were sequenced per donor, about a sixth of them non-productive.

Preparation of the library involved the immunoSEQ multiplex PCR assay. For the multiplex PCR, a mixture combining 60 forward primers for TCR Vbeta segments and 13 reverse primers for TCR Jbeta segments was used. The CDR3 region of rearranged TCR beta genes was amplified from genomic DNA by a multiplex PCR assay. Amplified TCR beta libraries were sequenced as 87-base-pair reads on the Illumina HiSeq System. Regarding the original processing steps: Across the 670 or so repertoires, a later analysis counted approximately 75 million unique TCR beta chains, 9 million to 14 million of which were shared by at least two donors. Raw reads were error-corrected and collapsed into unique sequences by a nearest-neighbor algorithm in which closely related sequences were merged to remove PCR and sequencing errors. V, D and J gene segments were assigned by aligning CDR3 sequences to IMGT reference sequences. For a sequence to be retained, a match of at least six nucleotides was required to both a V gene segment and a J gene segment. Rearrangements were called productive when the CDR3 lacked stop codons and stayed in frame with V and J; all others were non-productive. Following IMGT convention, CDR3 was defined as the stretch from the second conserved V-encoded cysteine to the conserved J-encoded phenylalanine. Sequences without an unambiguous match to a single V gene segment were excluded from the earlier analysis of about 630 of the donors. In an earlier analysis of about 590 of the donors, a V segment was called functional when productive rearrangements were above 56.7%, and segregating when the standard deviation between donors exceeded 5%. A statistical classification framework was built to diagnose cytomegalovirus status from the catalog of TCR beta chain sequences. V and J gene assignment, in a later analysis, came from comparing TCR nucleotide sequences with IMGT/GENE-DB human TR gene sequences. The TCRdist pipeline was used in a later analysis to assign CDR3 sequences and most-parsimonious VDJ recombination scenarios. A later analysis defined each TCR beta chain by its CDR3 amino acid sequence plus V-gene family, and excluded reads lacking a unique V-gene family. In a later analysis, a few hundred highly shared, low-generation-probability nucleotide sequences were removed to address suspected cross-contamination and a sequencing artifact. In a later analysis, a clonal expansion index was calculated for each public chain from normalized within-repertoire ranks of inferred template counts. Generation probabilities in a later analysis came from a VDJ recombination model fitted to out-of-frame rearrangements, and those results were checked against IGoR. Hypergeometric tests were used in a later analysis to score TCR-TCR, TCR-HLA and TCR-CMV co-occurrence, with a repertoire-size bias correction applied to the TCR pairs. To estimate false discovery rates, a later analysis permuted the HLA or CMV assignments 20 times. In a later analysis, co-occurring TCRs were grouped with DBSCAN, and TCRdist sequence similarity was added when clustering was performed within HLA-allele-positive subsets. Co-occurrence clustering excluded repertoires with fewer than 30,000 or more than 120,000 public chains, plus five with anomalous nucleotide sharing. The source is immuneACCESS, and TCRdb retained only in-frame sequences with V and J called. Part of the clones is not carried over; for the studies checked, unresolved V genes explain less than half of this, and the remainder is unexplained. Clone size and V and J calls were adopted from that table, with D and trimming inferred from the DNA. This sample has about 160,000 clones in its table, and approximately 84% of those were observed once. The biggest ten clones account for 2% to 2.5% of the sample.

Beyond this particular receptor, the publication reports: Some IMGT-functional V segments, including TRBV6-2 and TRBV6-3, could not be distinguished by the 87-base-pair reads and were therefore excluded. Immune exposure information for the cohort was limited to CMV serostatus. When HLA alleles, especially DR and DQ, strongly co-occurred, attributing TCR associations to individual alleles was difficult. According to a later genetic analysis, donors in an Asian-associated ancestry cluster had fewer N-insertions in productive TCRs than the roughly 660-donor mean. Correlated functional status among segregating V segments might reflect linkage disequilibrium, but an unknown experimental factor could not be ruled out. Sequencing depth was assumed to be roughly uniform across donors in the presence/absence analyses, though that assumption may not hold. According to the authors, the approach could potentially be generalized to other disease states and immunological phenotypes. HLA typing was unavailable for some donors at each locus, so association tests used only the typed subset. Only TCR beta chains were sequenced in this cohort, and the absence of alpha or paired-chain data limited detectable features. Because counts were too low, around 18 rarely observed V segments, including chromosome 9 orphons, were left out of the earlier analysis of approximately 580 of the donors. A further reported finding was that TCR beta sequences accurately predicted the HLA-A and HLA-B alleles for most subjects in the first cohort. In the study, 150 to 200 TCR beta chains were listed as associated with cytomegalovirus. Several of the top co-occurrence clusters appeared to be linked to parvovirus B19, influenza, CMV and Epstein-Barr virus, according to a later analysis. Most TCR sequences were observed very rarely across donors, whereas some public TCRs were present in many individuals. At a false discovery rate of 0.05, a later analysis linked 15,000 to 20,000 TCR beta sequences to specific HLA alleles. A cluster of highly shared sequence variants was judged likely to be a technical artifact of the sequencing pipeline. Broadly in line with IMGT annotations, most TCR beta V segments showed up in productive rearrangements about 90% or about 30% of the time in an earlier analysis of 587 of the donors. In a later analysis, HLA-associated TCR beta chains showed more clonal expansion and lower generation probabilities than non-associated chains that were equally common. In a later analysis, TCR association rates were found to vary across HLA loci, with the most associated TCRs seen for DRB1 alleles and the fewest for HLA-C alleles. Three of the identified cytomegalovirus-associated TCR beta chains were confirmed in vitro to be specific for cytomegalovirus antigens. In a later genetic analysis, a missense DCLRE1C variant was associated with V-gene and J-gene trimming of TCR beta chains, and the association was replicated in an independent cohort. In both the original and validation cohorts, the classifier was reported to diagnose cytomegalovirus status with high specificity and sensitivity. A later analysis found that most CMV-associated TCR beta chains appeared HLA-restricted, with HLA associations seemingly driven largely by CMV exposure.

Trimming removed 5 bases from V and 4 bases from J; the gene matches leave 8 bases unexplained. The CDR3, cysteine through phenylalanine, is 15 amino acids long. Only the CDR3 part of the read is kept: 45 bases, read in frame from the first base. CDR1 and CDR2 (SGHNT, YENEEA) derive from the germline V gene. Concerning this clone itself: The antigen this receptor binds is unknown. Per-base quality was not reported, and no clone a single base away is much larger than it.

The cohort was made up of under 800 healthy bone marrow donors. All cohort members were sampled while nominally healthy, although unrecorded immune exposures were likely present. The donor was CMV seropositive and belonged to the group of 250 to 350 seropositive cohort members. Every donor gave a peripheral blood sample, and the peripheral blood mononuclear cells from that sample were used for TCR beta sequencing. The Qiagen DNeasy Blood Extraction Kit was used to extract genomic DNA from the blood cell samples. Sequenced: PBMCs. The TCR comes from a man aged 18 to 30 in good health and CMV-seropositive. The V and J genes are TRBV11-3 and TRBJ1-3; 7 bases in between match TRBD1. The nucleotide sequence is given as TGTGCCAGCAGCCTGCTCGACAGGGACGGAAACACCATATATTTT. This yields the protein CASSLLDRDGNTIYF.